A single sample gave rise to the 10 T cell receptor beta chains below, sequenced in a study of technical replicates of blood from a handful of donors. Profiled with immunoSEQ multiplex PCR; TCRdb holds only in-frame clones, not every one. The sample holds tens of thousands of clones, less than 95% seen once. Sequences were obtained from T cells isolated from PBMCs. All receptors derive from a human donor in good health.

This clone was detected once. This sequence joins TRBV6-1 and TRBJ1-4, with D possibly TRBD1 on 5 matching bases. V lost 3 bases and J lost 5, with 16 bases in between. From germline, CDR1 is MNHNS and CDR2 SASEGT. This CDR3 region has 16 residues. CDR3 sequence: CASSDWLGGGNEKLFF. The CDR3 coding sequence is TGTGCCAGCAGTGACTGGCTCGGGGGAGGGAATGAAAAACTGTTTTTT.

This chain links TRBV2 with TRBJ2-7, with 8 bases that match TRBD1. The CDR3 spans 13 residues. Unmatched junction bases numbered 8, after V lost 6 bases and J lost 7 bases. Germline values: CDR1 SNHLY, CDR2 FYNNEI. Written as DNA, the CDR3 is TGTGCCAGCAGGCTGACAGGGGACGGGGAGCAGTACTTC. It is translated as CASRLTGDGEQYF.

The CDR3 region has the DNA TGTGCCAGCTCTCGGACAGGGGGTGGTAGCAATCAGCCCCAGCATTTT. Residues: CASSRTGGGSNQPQHF. The rearrangement links TRBV18 to TRBJ1-5; 10 nucleotides match TRBD1. Germline trimming cut 6 bases from V and 0 bases from J; bases unmatched to any gene: 5. This CDR3 is built from 16 residues. CDR1 and CDR2 (germline): KGHSH, LQKENI.

V and J are TRBV4-1 and TRBJ1-3, with D possibly matching TRBD1 (5 bases). Germline V gene data show CDR1 as MGHRA and CDR2 as YSYEKL. This CDR3 region has 14 residues. V dropped 4 bases and J dropped 4 bases, with 11 bases sitting between them. Here the CDR3 reads CASSPDNLGNTIYF. The CDR3 DNA follows: TGCGCCAGCAGCCCGGACAATCTAGGAAACACCATATATTTT.

The rearrangement uses TRBV12-5 and TRBJ1-6; D is undetermined. Deletions cut 6 bases from V and 0 bases from J, with 15 bases between. The CDR3 covers 17 residues. CDR1 LGHNT and CDR2 FRNRAP come from the germline V gene. This CDR3 is CASGSRPGSSYNSPLHF. CDR3 sequence (DNA): TGTGCTAGTGGCTCTCGACCGGGAAGCTCCTATAATTCACCCCTCCACTTT.

The gene calls are TRBV9 and TRBJ2-5, with D perhaps TRBD1 (6 bases). In germline, CDR1 is SGDLS, CDR2 YYNGEE. V was clipped by 0 bases and J by 8 bases, with 14 bases between them. The CDR3 loop spans 14 amino acids. The CDR3, as DNA: TGTGCCAGCAGCGTAGAGGCAGGGGTTGATACCCAGTACTTC. Translated: CASSVEAGVDTQYF. Variable domain in full (rest from reference TRBV9 and TRBJ2-5): DSGVTQTPKHLITATGQRVTLRCSPRSGDLSVYWYQQSLDQGLQFLIQYYNGEERAKGNILERFSAQQFPDLHSELNLSSLELGDSALYFCASSVEAGVDTQYFGPGTRLLVL.

This sequence joins TRBV28 and TRBJ1-4, with 7 positions matching TRBD1. Trimming at V came to 6 bases and at J to 7 bases, leaving 11 bases not matched to a gene. The CDR3 contains 15 residues. The germline V gene has CDR1 MDHEN and CDR2 SYDVKM. CDR3 sequence (DNA): TGTGCCAGCAGGGCCTCGACAGGGTACTTTGAAAAACTGTTTTTT. This codes for CASRASTGYFEKLFF.

The J gene is TRBJ2-7, the V gene TRBV4-1, with 7 bases identical to TRBD2. The CDR3 runs to 14 residues. CDR1 is MGHRA and CDR2 is YSYEKL in the germline V gene. Trimming removed 4 bases from V and 2 bases from J; junction bases left unmatched: 5. The DNA for the CDR3 is TGCGCCAGCAGCCCACCACTAGCGACCTACGAGCAGTACTTC. This sequence encodes CASSPPLATYEQYF.

The V call is TRBV27, the J call TRBJ2-2; D not certain. Germline CDR1 is MNHEY and CDR2 is SMNVEV (reference sequence). The CDR3 has 14 residues. With 6 bases removed from V and 6 bases from J, the gap between germline ends came to 14 bases. The CDR3 reads CASRNQRGSGELFF. The CDR3 DNA reads as TGTGCCAGCAGAAACCAAAGAGGATCCGGGGAGCTGTTTTTT.

The CDR3 sequence: CATVLAGPYEQYF. In nucleotides, the CDR3 is TGTGCCACCGTACTAGCGGGTCCCTACGAGCAGTACTTC. V and J are TRBV28 and TRBJ2-7, with 9 bases identical to TRBD2. The CDR3 is 13 amino acids. Per the germline V gene, CDR1 is MDHEN and CDR2 is SYDVKM. V lost 10 bases to trimming and J lost 2 bases; unmatched junction nucleotides: 6.